This T cell receptor beta chain was found in a study of shared clonotypes between healthy human individuals. Study-wide findings and caveats: Clonotype sharing levels among donors were expected to vary with sequencing depth. Donor scarcity curtailed the genetic and exposure-history diversity represented herein.

On this clone: Its antigen is still unknown.

Assay execution proceeded at the deep level. The data were produced by immunoSEQ multiplex PCR, yet TCRdb's version contains in-frame clones alone and is incomplete. This sample yields over a million clones, of which around 98% are seen a single time; roughly 0.45% belongs to the top ten. Looked up from germline, CDR1 is LNHDA and CDR2 is SQIVND (reference sequence). The CDR3 has 17 amino acids. The V end lost 6 bases, the J end lost 3 bases, and 20 bases lay between the germline ends. This chain joins TRBV19 and TRBJ1-4, with D possibly being TRBD1 (6 bases). Sample: naive CD4+ T cells sorted from blood. The subset is: CD45RA+ positively selected. The receptor was derived from a man between 25 and 39 years old in good health. The CDR3 DNA is TGTGCCAGTAGACCTAACGTGGGGGGGCCCTCTAATGAAAAACTGTTTTTT. This sequence encodes CASRPNVGGPSNEKLFF.